Following are 6 T cell receptor beta chains from one sample sequenced in a study of T-cell reconstitution after alpha-beta-depleted transplantation in children. A TCRbeta library incorporating unique molecular identifiers was prepared. TCRdb called the PCR reads again in MiXCR, with one record for every CDR3 protein. The sample contains about 200,000 distinct CDR3 sequences, roughly 6.3% of which appear only once. The sequencing here drew on PBMCs, taken before TCRalphabeta/CD19-depleted stem cell transplant. The receptors shown here come from a girl in the first two years of life with combined immunodeficiency, due to receive a stem cell transplant.

This clonotype was detected ten times or more. This chain connects TRBV24-1 to TRBJ2-1; D is tentatively TRBD1 or TRBD2 (5 bases each). CDR3 length equals 16 residues. V lost 2 bases and J 5 bases, leaving 15 bases between the germline ends. Germline CDR1 is KGHDR and CDR2 is SFDVKD. The CDR3 bases are TGTGCCACCAGTGATTGGAGTCCGCAGGGAGACAATGAGCAGTTCTTC. It specifies CATSDWSPQGDNEQFF.

This clonotype was counted ten times or more. The chain joins TRBV10-3 to TRBJ2-3; D is possibly TRBD2 (6 bases). With 8 bases removed from V and 0 bases from J, the gap between germline ends came to 9 bases. Germline V gives CDR1 ENHRY, CDR2 SYGVKD. The CDR3 runs 13 residues. In DNA, the CDR3 is TGTGCCATCGCCGGGGGTAGCACAGATACGCAGTATTTT. It yields the protein CAIAGGSTDTQYF.

This clonotype was detected ten times or more. The chain links TRBV5-1 to TRBJ2-5; possibly TRBD2 for D (6 bases). Germline-derived CDR1 and CDR2 are SGHRS and YFSETQ. The CDR3 consists of 16 residues. Deletions cut 1 base from V and 4 bases from J, with 17 bases between. CDR3 loop: CASSLSPSLATETQYF. The DNA for the CDR3 is TGCGCCAGCAGCTTGTCTCCCTCGCTAGCGACAGAGACCCAGTACTTC. The full variable domain, in which reference TRBV5-1 and TRBJ2-5 provide the parts outside the CDR3, is KAGVTQTPRYLIKTRGQQVTLSCSPISGHRSVSWYQQTPGQGLQFLFEYFSETQRNKGNFPGRFSGRQFSNSRSEMNVSTLELGDSALYLCASSLSPSLATETQYFGPGTRLLVL.

The sample holds many counts of this clonotype. The chain couples TRBV10-3 to TRBJ1-6; D gene ambiguous. Germline assignment: CDR1 ENHRY and CDR2 SYGVKD. This CDR3 region has 15 residues. Trimming removed 0 bases at V and 7 bases at J, with 10 bases between. CDR3 nucleotides: TGTGCCATCAGTGAGTCAATCGATGAGAATTCACCCCTCCACTTT. It yields the protein CAISESIDENSPLHF.

This clonotype has at least ten counts. This chain connects TRBV15 to TRBJ2-2; D is perhaps TRBD1 or TRBD2 (5 bases each). The CDR3 is made up of 17 amino acids. Deletions cut 6 bases from V and 5 bases from J, with 22 bases between. Germline lookup yields CDR1 LNHNV and CDR2 YYDKDF (reference sequence). Written as DNA, the CDR3 is TGTGCCACCAGTGGGGTTGTCCGGGGCGCCCATACCGGGGAGCTGTTTTTT. It translates to CATSGVVRGAHTGELFF.

This clonotype was detected many times. No DNA is shown, since the ends of the CDR3 on it are uncertain; the CDR3 is the one TCRdb lists. The V and J genes are TRBV21-1 and TRBJ1-4. TRBV21-1 constitutes a pseudogene. From its first to its last residue, the CDR3 has 16 amino acids. CDR3 in amino acids: CASSKVGGAGMKNCFF.